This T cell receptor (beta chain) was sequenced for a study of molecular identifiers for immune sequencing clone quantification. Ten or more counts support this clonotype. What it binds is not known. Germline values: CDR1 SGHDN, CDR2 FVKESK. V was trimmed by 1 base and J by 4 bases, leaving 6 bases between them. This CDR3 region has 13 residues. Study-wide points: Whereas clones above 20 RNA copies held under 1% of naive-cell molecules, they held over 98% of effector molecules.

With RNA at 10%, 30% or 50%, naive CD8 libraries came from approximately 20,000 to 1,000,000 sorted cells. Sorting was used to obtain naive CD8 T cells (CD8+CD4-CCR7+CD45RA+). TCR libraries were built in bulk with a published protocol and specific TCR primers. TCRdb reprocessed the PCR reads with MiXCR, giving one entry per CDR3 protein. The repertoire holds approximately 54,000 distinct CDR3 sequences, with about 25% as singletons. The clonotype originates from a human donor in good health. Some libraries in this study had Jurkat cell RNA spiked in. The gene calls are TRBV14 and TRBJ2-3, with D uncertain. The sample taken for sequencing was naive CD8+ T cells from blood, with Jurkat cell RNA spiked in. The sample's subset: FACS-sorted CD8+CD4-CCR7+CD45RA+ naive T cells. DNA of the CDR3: TGTGCCAGCAGCCAAGTAGTTCCAGATACGCAGTATTTT. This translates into CASSQVVPDTQYF.